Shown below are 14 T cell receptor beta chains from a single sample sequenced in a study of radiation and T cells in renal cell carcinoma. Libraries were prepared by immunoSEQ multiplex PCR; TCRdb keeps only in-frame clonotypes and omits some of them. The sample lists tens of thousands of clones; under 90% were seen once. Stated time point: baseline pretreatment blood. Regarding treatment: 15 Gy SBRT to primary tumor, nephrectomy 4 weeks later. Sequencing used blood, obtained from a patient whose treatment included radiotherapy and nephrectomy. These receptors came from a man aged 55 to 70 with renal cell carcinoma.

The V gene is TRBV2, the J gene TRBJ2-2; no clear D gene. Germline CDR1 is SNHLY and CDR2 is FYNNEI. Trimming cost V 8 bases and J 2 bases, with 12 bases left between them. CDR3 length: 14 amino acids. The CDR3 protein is CASHQTSNTGELFF. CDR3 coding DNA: TGTGCCAGCCACCAGACAAGTAACACCGGGGAGCTGTTTTTT.

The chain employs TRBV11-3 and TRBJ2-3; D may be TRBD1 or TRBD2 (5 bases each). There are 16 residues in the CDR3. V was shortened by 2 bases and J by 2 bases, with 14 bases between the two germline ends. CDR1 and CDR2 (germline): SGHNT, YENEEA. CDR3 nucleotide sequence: TGTGCCAGCAGCTTACATGTTGGGGGAGTCACAGATACGCAGTATTTT. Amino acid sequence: CASSLHVGGVTDTQYF.

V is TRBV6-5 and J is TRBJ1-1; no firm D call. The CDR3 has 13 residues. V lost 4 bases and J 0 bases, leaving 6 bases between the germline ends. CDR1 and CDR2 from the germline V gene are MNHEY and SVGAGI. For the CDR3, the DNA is TGTGCCAGCAGTTCTAAAGTGAACACTGAAGCTTTCTTT. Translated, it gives CASSSKVNTEAFF.

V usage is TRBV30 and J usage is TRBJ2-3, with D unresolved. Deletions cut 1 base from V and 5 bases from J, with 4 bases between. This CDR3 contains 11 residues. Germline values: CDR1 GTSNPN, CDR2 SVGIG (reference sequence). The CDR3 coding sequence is TGTGCCTGGAGTGGGGTAGATACGCAGTATTTT. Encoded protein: CAWSGVDTQYF.

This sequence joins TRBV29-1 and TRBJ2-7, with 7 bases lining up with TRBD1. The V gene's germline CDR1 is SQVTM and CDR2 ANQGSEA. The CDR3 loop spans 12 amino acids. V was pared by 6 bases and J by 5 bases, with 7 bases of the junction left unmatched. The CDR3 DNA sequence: TGCAGCGTCCTGGGACAGTCACACGAGCAGTACTTC. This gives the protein CSVLGQSHEQYF.

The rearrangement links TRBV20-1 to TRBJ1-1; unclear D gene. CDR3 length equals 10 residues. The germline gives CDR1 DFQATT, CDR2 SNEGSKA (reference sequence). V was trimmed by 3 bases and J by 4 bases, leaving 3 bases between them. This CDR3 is CSASVTEAFF. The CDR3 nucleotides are TGCAGTGCTAGTGTCACTGAAGCTTTCTTT.

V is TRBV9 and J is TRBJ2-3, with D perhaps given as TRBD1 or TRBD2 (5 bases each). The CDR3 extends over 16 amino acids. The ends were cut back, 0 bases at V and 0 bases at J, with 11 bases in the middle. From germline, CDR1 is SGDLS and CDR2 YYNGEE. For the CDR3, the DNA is TGTGCCAGCAGCGTAGGAGGGGCGAGAAGCACAGATACGCAGTATTTT. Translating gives CASSVGGARSTDTQYF.

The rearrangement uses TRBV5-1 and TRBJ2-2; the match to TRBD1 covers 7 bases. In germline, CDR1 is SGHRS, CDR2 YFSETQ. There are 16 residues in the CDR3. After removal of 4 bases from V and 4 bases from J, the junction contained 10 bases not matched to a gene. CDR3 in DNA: TGCGCCAGCAGCGATGAGGGACAGAGGATCACCGGGGAGCTGTTTTTT. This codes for CASSDEGQRITGELFF.

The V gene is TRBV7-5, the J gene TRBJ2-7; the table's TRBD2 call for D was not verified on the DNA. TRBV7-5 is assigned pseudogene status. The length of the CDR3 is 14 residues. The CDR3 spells CARIEKASSYEQYF. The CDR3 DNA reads TGTGCCAGAATCGAAAAAGCGAGCTCCTACGAGCAGTACTTC.

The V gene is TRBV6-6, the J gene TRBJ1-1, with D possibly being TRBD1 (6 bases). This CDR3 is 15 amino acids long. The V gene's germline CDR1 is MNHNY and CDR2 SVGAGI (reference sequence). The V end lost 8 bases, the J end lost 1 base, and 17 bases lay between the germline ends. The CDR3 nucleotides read TGTGCCAGCCCCGACGGGGGGGGCGCGAACACTGAAGCTTTCTTT. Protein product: CASPDGGGANTEAFF.

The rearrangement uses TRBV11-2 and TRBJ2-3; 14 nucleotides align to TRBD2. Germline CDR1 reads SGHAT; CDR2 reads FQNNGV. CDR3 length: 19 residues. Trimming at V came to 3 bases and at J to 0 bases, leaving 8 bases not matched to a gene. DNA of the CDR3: TGTGCCAGCAGCTTTCGACTAGCGGGAGGGATCTATAGCACAGATACGCAGTATTTT. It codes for CASSFRLAGGIYSTDTQYF.

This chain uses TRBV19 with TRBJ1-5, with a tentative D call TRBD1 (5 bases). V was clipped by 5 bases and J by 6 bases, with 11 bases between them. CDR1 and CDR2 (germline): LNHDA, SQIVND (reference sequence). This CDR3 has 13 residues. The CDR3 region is CASSPGGGQPQHF. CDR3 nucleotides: TGTGCCAGTAGTCCGGGTGGGGGTCAGCCCCAGCATTTT. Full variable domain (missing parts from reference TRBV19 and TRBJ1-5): DGGITQSPKYLFRKEGQNVTLSCEQNLNHDAMYWYRQDPGQGLRLIYYSQIVNDFQKGDIAEGYSVSREKKESFPLTVTSAQKNPTAFYLCASSPGGGQPQHFGDGTRLSIL.

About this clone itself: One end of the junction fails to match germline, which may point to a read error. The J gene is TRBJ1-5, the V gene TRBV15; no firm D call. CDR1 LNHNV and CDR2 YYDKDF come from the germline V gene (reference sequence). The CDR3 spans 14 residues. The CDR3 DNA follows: TGTGCCACAAGCAGTGGGTATAGCAATCAGCCCCAGCATTTT. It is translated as CATSSGYSNQPQHF.

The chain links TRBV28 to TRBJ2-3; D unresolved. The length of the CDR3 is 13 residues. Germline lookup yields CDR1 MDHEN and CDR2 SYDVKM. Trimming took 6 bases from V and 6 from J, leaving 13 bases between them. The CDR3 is CASSGNRRDTQYF. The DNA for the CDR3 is TGTGCCAGCAGCGGAAACCGCCGCGATACGCAGTATTTT. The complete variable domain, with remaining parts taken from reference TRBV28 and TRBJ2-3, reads DVKVTQSSRYLVKRTGEKVFLECVQDMDHENMFWYRQDPGLGLRLIYFSYDVKMKEKGDIPEGYSVSREKKERFSLILESASTNQTSMYLCASSGNRRDTQYFGPGTRLTVL.